What follows are 23 T cell receptor beta chains derived from one specimen sequenced in a study of shared clonotypes between healthy human individuals. Profiled with immunoSEQ multiplex PCR; TCRdb holds only in-frame clones, not every one. This sample yields 2.5 million or so clones, of which approximately 90% are seen a single time; over 0.12% belongs to the top ten. Specimen: naive CD4+ T cells sorted from blood. Regarding subset: CD45RA+ positively selected. The source is a man between 18 and 29 years old in good health.

This chain connects TRBV4-3 to TRBJ1-1; D remains unclear. Germline lookup yields CDR1 LGHNA and CDR2 YSLEER. With 0 bases removed from V and 4 bases from J, the gap between germline ends came to 6 bases. The CDR3 contains 13 residues. CDR3 bases: TGCGCCAGCAGCCAAGAAATTTCCACTGAAGCTTTCTTT. This sequence encodes CASSQEISTEAFF.

This clone was observed once. The V gene is TRBV12-5, the J gene TRBJ1-3; D ambiguous. The CDR3 extends over 16 amino acids. The germline V gene has CDR1 LGHNT and CDR2 FRNRAP. V shed 0 bases and J shed 1 base, with 10 bases lying between them. In DNA, the CDR3 is TGTGCTAGTGGTTTGGTACTAAACCGGTCTGGAAACACCATATATTTT. It encodes CASGLVLNRSGNTIYF.

The chain employs TRBV6-6 and TRBJ2-2; possibly TRBD2 for D (6 bases). CDR1 and CDR2 from the germline V gene are MNHNY and SVGAGI (reference sequence). This CDR3 has 14 amino acids. Deletions cut 2 bases from V and 7 bases from J, with 11 bases between. DNA for the CDR3: TGTGCCAGCAGTTACGGGGGGTGGGACGGGGAGCTGTTTTTT. Its protein is CASSYGGWDGELFF.

V is TRBV6-1 and J is TRBJ1-5; the match to TRBD1 covers 9 bases. The CDR3 covers 15 residues. Trimming cost V 8 bases and J 3 bases; bases outside gene matches: 8. Per germline, CDR1 MNHNS and CDR2 SASEGT. The CDR3 protein is CASDTGTGLNQPQHF. The CDR3, as DNA: TGTGCCAGCGATACCGGGACAGGGCTCAATCAGCCCCAGCATTTT.

The chain has TRBV6-5 and TRBJ2-5, with 8 bases identical to TRBD1. The CDR3 has 13 residues. CDR1 is MNHEY, CDR2 SVGAGI, per germline. The V segment lost 10 bases and the J segment 6 bases; nucleotides outside the gene matches: 10. This chain's CDR3 is CATRLTGGQTQYF. CDR3 DNA sequence: TGTGCCACCCGATTAACAGGGGGGCAGACCCAGTACTTC.

The CDR3 sequence is CASSPRGRKSTDTQYF. The CDR3 bases are TGTGCCAGCAGCCCCCGCGGCAGGAAATCCACAGATACGCAGTATTTT. J is TRBJ2-3 and V is TRBV13; no definite D call. Germline V gives CDR1 PRHDT, CDR2 FYEKMQ (reference sequence). Trimming took off 5 bases at V and 2 bases at J, with 17 bases between the two ends. This CDR3 spans 16 amino acids.

On this clone itself: A read error may account for a junction end that differs from germline. The CDR3 nucleotides read TGTGCCAGCAGTTACTACCATGAGCAGTTCTTC. Protein product: CASSYYHEQFF. The rearrangement uses TRBV6-5 and TRBJ2-1; D gene ambiguous. This CDR3 is built from 11 residues. The germline CDR1 and CDR2 sequences are MNHEY and SVGAGI.

The CDR3 sequence is CASSSGGPAKNIQYF. DNA of the CDR3: TGTGCCAGCAGCTCGGGGGGTCCGGCCAAAAACATTCAGTACTTC. The chain recombines TRBV7-3 with TRBJ2-4, with TRBD2 identical over 7 bases. The germline gives CDR1 SGHTA, CDR2 FQGTGA. This CDR3 is built from 15 residues. Trimming at V came to 4 bases and at J to 1 base, leaving 4 bases not matched to a gene.

The chain combines TRBV7-9 with TRBJ2-1; 13 bases line up with TRBD2. The V gene's germline CDR1 is SEHNR and CDR2 FQNEAQ (reference sequence). The CDR3 loop spans 15 amino acids. Trimming at V came to 5 bases and at J to 7 bases, leaving 5 bases not matched to a gene. The CDR3 reads CASSVTSGGRNEQFF. CDR3 in DNA: TGTGCCAGCAGCGTGACTAGCGGGGGGCGGAATGAGCAGTTCTTC. The complete variable domain, with remaining parts taken from reference TRBV7-9 and TRBJ2-1, reads DTGVSQNPRHKITKRGQNVTFRCDPISEHNRLYWYRQTLGQGPEFLTYFQNEAQLEKSRLLSDRFSAERPKGSFSTLEIQRTEQGDSAMYLCASSVTSGGRNEQFFGPGTRLTVL.

V usage is TRBV6-1 and J usage is TRBJ1-1; D is possibly TRBD1 (6 bases). The V end lost 1 base, the J end lost 6 bases, and 12 bases lay between the germline ends. The CDR3 is 14 residues long. Germline CDR1 reads MNHNS; CDR2 reads SASEGT. DNA for the CDR3: TGTGCCAGCAGTGAAGGGTCGGGGGCGGCTGAAGCTTTCTTT. Translated: CASSEGSGAAEAFF.

The chain recombines TRBV4-1 with TRBJ1-6; weak D call: TRBD1 (6 bases). Germline CDR1 is MGHRA and CDR2 is YSYEKL. This CDR3 is 15 amino acids long. V was clipped by 2 bases and J by 7 bases, with 12 bases between them. CDR3 amino acids: CASSQTETGNSPLHF. In DNA, the CDR3 is TGCGCCAGCAGCCAAACAGAAACAGGGAATTCACCCCTCCACTTT.

Comments on this clone: This may arise from a read error, as a much more abundant clone is one base away. The genes are TRBV5-6 and TRBJ2-5, with D hard to call. The better agreement between TRBJ2-7 and the DNA end casts doubt on the J call. Germline CDR1 and CDR2: SGHDT and YYEEEE. This CDR3 is built from 11 residues. CDR3 nucleotides: TGTGCCAGCAGCCTCGCCTACGAGCAGTACTTC. Amino acid sequence: CASSLAYEQYF.

On this clone: Other DNA sequences from this sample encode an identical CDR3 as well. The chain's CDR3 is CASSPQGSNYGYTF. The CDR3 DNA is TGTGCCAGCTCACCACAGGGTTCTAACTATGGCTACACCTTC. The chain carries TRBV18 and TRBJ1-2; no clear D. Germline assignment: CDR1 KGHSH and CDR2 LQKENI. This CDR3 has 14 amino acids. With 1 base removed from V and 0 bases from J, the gap between germline ends came to 6 bases. Full variable domain (missing parts from reference TRBV18 and TRBJ1-2): NAGVMQNPRHLVRRRGQEARLRCSPMKGHSHVYWYRQLPEEGLKFMVYLQKENIIDESGMPKERFSAEFPKEGPSILRIQQVVRGDSAAYFCASSPQGSNYGYTFGSGTRLTVV.

The chain uses TRBV7-3 and TRBJ2-1; D gene uncertain. V shed 1 base and J shed 6 bases, with 16 bases lying between them. This CDR3 is built from 16 residues. CDR1 and CDR2 from the germline V gene are SGHTA and FQGTGA. The CDR3, as DNA: TGTGCCAGCAGCTTAAATGCCCTCGAGCGTCCCAATGAGCAGTTCTTC. This translates into CASSLNALERPNEQFF.

The chain has TRBV4-1 and TRBJ2-3; 9 positions match TRBD2. Germline CDR1 and CDR2: MGHRA and YSYEKL. The CDR3 sequence is 16 residues long. Unmatched junction bases numbered 7, after V lost 1 base and J lost 5 bases. Here the CDR3 reads CASSQGSGGTKDTQYF. In DNA, the CDR3 is TGCGCCAGCAGCCAAGGTAGCGGGGGTACAAAAGATACGCAGTATTTT.

The V and J genes are TRBV4-3 and TRBJ1-3; 9 bases match TRBD1. The CDR3 contains 17 residues. The ends lost 3 bases at V and 4 bases at J; junction bases unmatched: 10. Per the germline V gene, CDR1 is LGHNA and CDR2 is YSLEER. The CDR3: CASSHSRDRVSGNTIYF. CDR3 in DNA: TGCGCCAGCAGCCATTCCCGGGACAGGGTCTCCGGAAACACCATATATTTT.

This chain's CDR3 is CASRRSSGSYEQYF. In DNA form, the CDR3 reads TGTGCCAGCCGCCGGTCTAGCGGCTCCTACGAGCAGTACTTC. The chain employs TRBV7-2 and TRBJ2-7; 7 bases are shared with TRBD2. V dropped 8 bases and J dropped 0; count of bases not matched to a gene: 7. This CDR3 contains 14 residues. Germline CDR1 and CDR2: SGHTA and FQGNSA.

The genes are TRBV7-9 and TRBJ2-7; 9 bases are a match to TRBD1. V shed 4 bases and J 4 bases; nucleotides not matched to a gene: 11. From germline, CDR1 is SEHNR and CDR2 FQNEAQ (reference sequence). The CDR3 contains 16 residues. The CDR3 region has the DNA TGTGCCAGCAGCTCTACACCTCCGGGACAGGGATACGAGCAGTACTTC. Amino acid sequence: CASSSTPPGQGYEQYF.

The chain joins TRBV5-4 to TRBJ2-3, with D maybe TRBD2 (5 bases). Deletions cut 0 bases from V and 6 bases from J, with 11 bases between. Looked up from germline, CDR1 is SGHNT and CDR2 is YYREEE (reference sequence). The CDR3 is 14 residues long. CDR3 loop: CASSLASPGDTQYF. Here the CDR3 DNA reads TGTGCCAGCAGCTTGGCCAGTCCGGGGGATACGCAGTATTTT.

V gene TRBV5-4 combines with J gene TRBJ1-5; D gene uncertain. Trimming took off 5 bases at V and 6 bases at J, with 15 bases between the two ends. CDR1 and CDR2 (germline): SGHNT, YYREEE (reference sequence). The length of the CDR3 is 14 residues. The DNA for the CDR3 is TGTGCCAGCAGAATGTGGAACGTGGGTCAGCCCCAGCATTTT. Amino acids: CASRMWNVGQPQHF.

J is TRBJ2-1 and V is TRBV7-2; 11 positions agree with TRBD2. Germline V gives CDR1 SGHTA, CDR2 FQGNSA. The CDR3 covers 18 residues. J gave up 8 bases and V 4 bases, and 16 bases lay outside the gene matches. CDR3 coding DNA: TGTGCCAGCAGCTCTGCCGGGACTAGCGGAACCCAGGGATATGAGCAGTTCTTC. It specifies CASSSAGTSGTQGYEQFF.

V and J are TRBV6-5 and TRBJ2-4, with unresolved D. V lost 4 bases to trimming and J lost 0 bases, with 7 bases between them. CDR3 length equals 14 residues. Germline CDR1 MNHEY, CDR2 SVGAGI. The CDR3 nucleotides read TGTGCCAGCAGTTCGGGCATAGCCAAAAACATTCAGTACTTC. Encoded protein: CASSSGIAKNIQYF.

V gene TRBV10-3 combines with J gene TRBJ2-3; TRBD1 matches 9 bases. V lost 10 bases, J lost 2 bases, and 4 bases stayed unmatched. CDR1 ENHRY and CDR2 SYGVKD come from the germline V gene. The CDR3 runs to 13 residues. CDR3 DNA: TGTGCCACTAGGGACAGGGACACAGATACGCAGTATTTT. Translating it yields CATRDRDTDTQYF.